The following is a T cell receptor (beta chain) sequence with its context. Per the germline V gene, CDR1 is KGHSH and CDR2 is LQKENI. Trimming removed 5 bases from V and 3 bases from J; junction bases left unmatched: 15. This CDR3 is 17 amino acids long. The authors' processing: Researchers report that nucleated cell counts were estimated from reference gene primer amplification. TCRdb's copy holds only in-frame clones and misses some; the assay was immunoSEQ multiplex PCR. D and trimming were read from the DNA, whereas the V and J calls and clone size are those reported in that table. The sample has 98,000 or so clones; 65% to 90% are singletons. The record originates from a study of blood T cell repertoires in COVID-19. Study at large: Specimens from acute and convalescent COVID-19 originated in the United States, Italy and Spain. T cells, B-cell-depleted T cells, or PBMCs supplied cDNA or gDNA.

The receptor's source is a man aged 60 to 69 with acute or convalescent COVID-19. Sequenced material: peripheral blood. The rearrangement links TRBV18 to TRBJ2-7, with 8 bases lining up with TRBD2. The CDR3 reads CASSFPPPTSGSYEQYF. The CDR3 bases are TGTGCCAGCTCATTTCCTCCCCCCACTAGCGGCAGCTACGAGCAGTACTTC.